This TCR beta chain stems from a study of blood T cells in healthy people across ages. Findings of the study overall: More naive CD4+ cells and higher diversity marked long-lived donors relative to aged donors. CMV infection status of these donors was not known.

A sample-barcoded 5' primer and a J-beta primer mix were used in a second PCR of about 7 to 12 cycles. Each CDR3 protein is one row after TCRdb ran MiXCR on the 5' RACE reads. Here the sample spans some 1.4 million distinct CDR3 sequences, about 40% being singletons. The sample holds a few counts of this clonotype. Its antigen is still unknown. One end of the junction fails to match germline, which may point to a read error. Germline CDR1 reads SSHAT; CDR2 reads FNYEAQ (reference sequence). This CDR3 is built from 16 residues. Material: blood. The TCR comes from a woman in her late teens or twenties in good health. This rearrangement joins TRBV7-7 to TRBJ2-7; the match to TRBD2 covers 10 bases. The CDR3 region is CASSLTSGGAGNEQYF. The CDR3, as DNA: TGTGCTAGCAGCTTAACGAGCGGGGGGGCCGGTAATGAGCAGTACTTC.